This is a list of T cell receptor beta chains from one sample in a study of shared clonotypes between healthy human individuals. The assay was immunoSEQ multiplex PCR, and TCRdb's table has in-frame clones only and misses some. The data contain about half a million clones, around 80% of them singletons. Sequenced material: PBMCs. The source of these receptors is a woman in her thirties or forties in good health. Some clones in this sample may be carry-over from other donors' samples. CDR3s include the opening cysteine and the closing phenylalanine or tryptophan. Fields, in order: CDR3 length, V gene, clone size, CDR3 protein. Where a row states a size, it is once, few, many or the class of an expanded clone; other rows omit it.

15	TRBV7-2	.	CASSPRTGAAWPQHF
12	TRBV6-5	.	CASSPRTGEQFF
16	TRBV27	.	CASSFRTGSIFYGYTF
14	TRBV9	.	CASTPTGNMDTQYF
16	TRBV10-2	.	CASSEFLAGGDNEQFF
16	TRBV19	.	CASSIVPRTATGELFF
16	TRBV4-3	.	CASSLLNREGLYEQYF
15	TRBV11-2	few	CASSWGTGPTYEQYF
18	TRBV4-3	.	CASSQESHPGQGAAKAFF
14	TRBV9	.	CASSATGVDEKLFF
13	TRBV2	.	CASSEEMNTEAFF
14	TRBV6-1	.	CASSEVGGIREQYF
15	TRBV9	once	CASSPTYGNTGELFF
18	TRBV7-2	.	CASSLALGLAGGQGEQYF
16	TRBV11-2	.	CASSLEGLAGGYEQYF
20	TRBV18	.	CASSPKTGGRRVRAYNEQFF
16	TRBV5-1	.	CASSYYRQGLETEAFF
14	TRBV5-1	.	CASRGPATSGEQYF
17	TRBV7-9	.	CASSLPRRGSSTDTQYF
10	TRBV29-1	.	CSAQGPEQYF